Listed here is a single T cell receptor (beta chain). What antigen it recognizes has not been identified. Nothing much larger sits one base from this clone, and base qualities are not available. V is reduced by 2 bases and J by 8 bases, leaving a spacing of 12 bases between them. Including the terminal cysteine and phenylalanine, the CDR3 comprises 14 residues. The read is trimmed to its CDR3 DNA, 42 bases read in frame from base 1. As encoded in the germline V gene, CDR1 is KGHSH while CDR2 is LQKENI. In total, 630 or so healthy bone marrow donors made up the cohort. All cohort members were sampled while nominally healthy, although unrecorded immune exposures were likely present. The donor was CMV seropositive and was included in the group of some 290 seropositive cohort members. A peripheral blood sample was provided by each donor, and peripheral blood mononuclear cells were used for TCR beta sequencing. Genomic DNA extraction from the blood cell samples was performed with the Qiagen DNeasy Blood Extraction Kit.

This entry belongs to a study of cytomegalovirus exposure and HLA in healthy donors (dated by TCRdb to 2015 to 2018). Study-wide context: An earlier analysis of approximately 550 of the donors reported roughly 300 Gb of sequence data and roughly 110 million unique TCR beta sequences from roughly 180 million T cells. Rather than using new phenotypic data, the later analysis identified candidate immune exposures from TCR beta sequences and from how often those sequences occurred across donors. Alongside the repertoire data, information on donor age, sex, ethnicity and CMV serostatus was compiled. Both class I and class II loci were covered by HLA typing, at four-digit resolution. To predict cytomegalovirus infection status, the study brought together high-throughput TCR immunosequencing, statistical association of individual TCRs with disease status, and machine learning. All discovery cohort repertoires had been generated using a single sequencing platform. A later analysis re-examined previously published TCR beta repertoires from more than 550 donors and added high-resolution HLA genotyping to investigate patterns of TCR occurrence. An early release that covered fewer than 750 HLA-typed donors contained approximately 300 gigabases of sequencing data and 70 million to 100 million unique TCR sequences. The number of donors typed differed by locus, with 629-630 for A, B, C, DRB1 and DQB1, 522 for DQA1, about 610 for DPA1, and around 460 for DPB1. The genetic ancestry cluster associated with self-reported Caucasian donors included over 65% of the approximately 410 genotyped donors. The study aimed to test whether cataloging public T cell receptors could reveal signatures of past pathogen exposure. A later genetic analysis took genome-wide SNP genotypes for about 55% of the 666 donors and used that subset as a discovery cohort. Across roughly 420 genotyped donors of the cohort, an average of about 200,000 unique TCR beta nucleotide sequences per donor were sequenced, and roughly 20% of those sequences were non-productive. Along with the roughly 670-subject first cohort, a separate validation cohort of about 110 different subjects was used. Several DR-DQ haplotypes were handled as single units for association and clustering because linkage in the cohort was strong. Using immunosequencing, the study profiled T cell repertoires from fewer than 850 subjects and related those repertoires to cytomegalovirus serostatus. An earlier analysis of 587 of the donors used high-throughput TCR beta sequencing to judge whether each TCR beta V gene segment behaved as functional or pseudogenic.

Overall study results and their limits: Across donors, most TCR sequences were observed very rarely, whereas some public TCRs were present in many individuals. Because counts were too low, seventeen rarely observed V segments, including chromosome 9 orphons, were excluded from the earlier analysis of about 500 of the donors. Three of the identified cytomegalovirus-associated TCR beta chains were confirmed in vitro to be specific for cytomegalovirus antigens. In a later genetic analysis, a missense DCLRE1C variant was associated with V-gene and J-gene trimming of TCR beta chains, and the association was replicated in an independent cohort. In an earlier analysis of 587 of the donors, most TCR beta V segments were observed in productive rearrangements about 87% or about 30% of the time, broadly matching IMGT annotations. Immune exposure information for the cohort was limited to CMV serostatus. In this cohort, only TCR beta chains were sequenced, and detectable features were limited by the absence of alpha or paired-chain data. Presence/absence analyses assumed roughly uniform sequencing depth across donors, an assumption that may not hold. A later analysis found that most CMV-associated TCR beta chains appeared HLA-restricted, with HLA associations seemingly driven largely by CMV exposure. A later analysis found that TCR association rates varied across HLA loci, with DRB1 alleles showing the most associated TCRs and HLA-C alleles the fewest. A later analysis found that HLA-associated TCR beta chains were more clonally expanded and had lower generation probabilities than equally common non-associated chains. It was suggested by the authors that the approach could potentially be generalized to other disease states and immunological phenotypes. Specific HLA alleles were associated with more than 15,000 TCR beta sequences at a false discovery rate of 0.05 in a later analysis. Cytomegalovirus status was reported to be diagnosed by the classifier with high specificity and sensitivity in both the original and validation cohorts. A group of highly shared sequence variants was considered likely to be a technical artifact of the sequencing pipeline. When HLA alleles, especially DR and DQ, strongly co-occurred, attributing TCR associations to individual alleles was difficult. In a later analysis, several top co-occurrence clusters were reported to appear linked to parvovirus B19, influenza, CMV and Epstein-Barr virus. In a later genetic analysis, fewer N-insertions in productive TCRs were reported among donors in an Asian-associated ancestry cluster than the approximately 630-donor mean. A further reported finding was that TCR beta sequences accurately predicted the HLA-A and HLA-B alleles for most subjects in the first cohort. Linkage disequilibrium might explain the correlated functional status among segregating V segments, but an unknown experimental factor could not be excluded. Because some donors lacked HLA typing at each locus, the association tests relied only on the typed subset. Because the 87-base-pair reads could not distinguish some IMGT-functional V segments, including TRBV6-2 and TRBV6-3, those segments were excluded. The study gave a list of some 150 TCR beta chains associated with cytomegalovirus.

Preparation of the library involved the immunoSEQ multiplex PCR assay. A mixture of 60 forward primers for TCR Vbeta segments and 13 reverse primers for TCR Jbeta segments was used in the multiplex PCR. A multiplex PCR assay on genomic DNA amplified the CDR3 region of rearranged TCR beta genes. The Illumina HiSeq System was used to sequence the amplified TCR beta libraries as 87-base-pair reads. Under the source paper's analysis protocol: A later analysis counted 65 million to 90 million unique TCR beta chains across the 666 repertoires, and about 10 million of these chains were shared by at least two donors. A nearest-neighbor algorithm error-corrected the raw reads and collapsed the reads into unique sequences, merging closely related sequences to remove PCR and sequencing errors. CDR3 sequences were aligned to IMGT reference sequences to assign V, D and J gene segments. Each retained sequence needed at least a six-nucleotide match to both a V gene segment and a J gene segment. A rearrangement counted as productive if the CDR3 had no stop codons and remained in frame with V and J, and every other rearrangement counted as non-productive. CDR3 was defined according to IMGT convention as the region running from the second conserved V-encoded cysteine to the conserved J-encoded phenylalanine. The earlier analysis of more than 450 of the donors excluded sequences that lacked an unambiguous match to a single V gene segment. In an earlier analysis of several hundred of the donors, V segments were called functional above 56.7% productive rearrangements and were called segregating when the between-donor standard deviation exceeded 5%. To diagnose cytomegalovirus status from the catalog of TCR beta chain sequences, a statistical classification framework was built. In a later analysis, V and J genes were assigned by comparing TCR nucleotide sequences against IMGT/GENE-DB human TR gene sequences. The TCRdist pipeline was used in a later analysis to assign CDR3 sequences and most-parsimonious VDJ recombination scenarios. A later analysis defined each TCR beta chain by its CDR3 amino acid sequence plus V-gene family, and excluded reads lacking a unique V-gene family. In a later analysis, 500 to 700 highly shared, low-generation-probability nucleotide sequences were removed to address suspected cross-contamination and a sequencing artifact. For each public chain, a later analysis derived a clonal expansion index from normalized ranks of inferred template counts within each repertoire. In a later analysis, generation probabilities were computed with a VDJ recombination model fitted to out-of-frame rearrangements, and the resulting probabilities were checked against IGoR. Hypergeometric tests were used in a later analysis to score TCR-TCR, TCR-HLA and TCR-CMV co-occurrence, with a repertoire-size bias correction applied to the TCR pairs. False discovery rates were estimated in a later analysis by permuting HLA or CMV assignments 20 times. In a later analysis, co-occurring TCRs were grouped using DBSCAN, and TCRdist sequence similarity was added for clustering within HLA-allele-positive subsets. Co-occurrence clustering excluded repertoires with fewer than 30,000 or more than 120,000 public chains, plus five with anomalous nucleotide sharing. As stored in TCRdb, this immuneACCESS dataset retains in-frame rearrangements with V and J assigned. A fraction of the clones does not appear; measured against another copy, unresolved V genes explain less than half of the discrepancy, and the remainder lacks a known reason. The V and J calls and clone size come from that table; D and trimming were worked out from the DNA. A total of 120,000 to 150,000 clones appear in this sample, 79% of them only once. The ten largest clones represent roughly 6.3% of the sample.

The source is a woman in her thirties or forties in good health and CMV-seropositive. The specimen sequenced was PBMCs. This sequence uses TRBV18 and TRBJ2-2, with no confident D gene call. The nucleotides are TGTGCCAGCTCACCAGGTCTTCAGTCGGGGGAGCTGTTTTTT. Its product reads: CASSPGLQSGELFF.